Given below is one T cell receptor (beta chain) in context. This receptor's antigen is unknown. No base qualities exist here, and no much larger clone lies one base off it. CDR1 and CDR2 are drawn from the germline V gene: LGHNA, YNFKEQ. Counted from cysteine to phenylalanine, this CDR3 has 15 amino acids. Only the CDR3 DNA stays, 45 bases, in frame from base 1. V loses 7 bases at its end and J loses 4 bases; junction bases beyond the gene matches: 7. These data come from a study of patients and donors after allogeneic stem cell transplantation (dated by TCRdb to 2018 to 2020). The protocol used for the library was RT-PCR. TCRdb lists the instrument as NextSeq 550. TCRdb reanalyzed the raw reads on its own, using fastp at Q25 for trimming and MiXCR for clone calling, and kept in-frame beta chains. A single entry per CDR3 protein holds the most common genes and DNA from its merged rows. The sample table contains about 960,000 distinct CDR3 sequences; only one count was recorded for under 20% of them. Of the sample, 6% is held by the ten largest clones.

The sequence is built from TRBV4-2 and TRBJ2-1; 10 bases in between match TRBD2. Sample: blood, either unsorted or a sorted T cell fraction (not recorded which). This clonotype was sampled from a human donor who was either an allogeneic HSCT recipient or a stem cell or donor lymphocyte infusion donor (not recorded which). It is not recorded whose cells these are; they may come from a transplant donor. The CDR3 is CASTRTSGDYNEQFF. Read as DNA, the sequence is TGTGCCAGCACACGGACTAGCGGAGATTACAATGAGCAGTTCTTC.